The 18 T cell receptor beta chains reported below all come from one sample, sequenced in a study of breast tumors, draining lymph nodes, adjacent tissues. Breast cancer patients provided tissue from their axillary draining lymph nodes. TCRdb ran MiXCR on the multiplex PCR reads and lists one entry per CDR3 protein. In the table there are approximately 210,000 distinct CDR3 sequences, about 34% of which are singletons. Material for sequencing was axillary lymph node tissue. These receptors came from a female donor with breast cancer. Some clones in this sample may be carry-over from other donors' samples.

The sample holds many counts of this clonotype. The V call is TRBV20-1, the J call TRBJ2-1, with 7 bases that match TRBD1. Trimming took 1 base from V and 6 from J; bases not matched to a gene: 18. The V gene's germline CDR1 is DFQATT and CDR2 SNEGSKA (reference sequence). CDR3 length: 18 residues. CDR3 region: CSARGFTGTDFGANEQFF. CDR3 nucleotide sequence: TGCAGTGCTAGAGGATTTACCGGGACAGACTTCGGGGCCAATGAGCAGTTCTTC.

The chain uses TRBV11-2 and TRBJ2-7; 9 nucleotides match TRBD2. The CDR3 has 18 amino acids. CDR1 and CDR2 (germline): SGHAT, FQNNGV. J was trimmed by 6 bases and V by 1 base; bases with no gene match: 16. The CDR3 loop is CASSLVAGAPPPAGEQYF. DNA of the CDR3: TGTGCCAGCAGCTTAGTAGCGGGGGCGCCCCCCCCTGCTGGCGAGCAGTACTTC.

The sample holds a few counts of this clonotype. V gene TRBV5-6 combines with J gene TRBJ2-1; no firm D call. CDR1 is SGHDT, CDR2 YYEEEE, per germline. There are 15 residues in the CDR3. The ends were cut back, 1 base at V and 5 bases at J, with 13 bases in the middle. The CDR3 DNA reads as TGTGCCAGCAGCTTGCGTCTGGTTCTAGACAATGAGCAGTTCTTC. This sequence encodes CASSLRLVLDNEQFF. The full variable domain, its missing parts supplied by reference TRBV5-6 and TRBJ2-1, is DAGVTQSPTHLIKTRGQQVTLRCSPKSGHDTVSWYQQALGQGPQFIFQYYEEEERQRGNFPDRFSGHQFPNYSSELNVNALLLGDSALYLCASSLRLVLDNEQFFGPGTRLTVL.

This clonotype came up many times. The chain employs TRBV19 and TRBJ2-2, with D perhaps matching TRBD2 (6 bases). This CDR3 comprises 16 residues. Trimming stripped 3 bases from V and 1 base from J, with 12 bases between. Germline CDR1 is LNHDA and CDR2 is SQIVND (reference sequence). The CDR3 reads CASSIVGSLNTGELFF. DNA of the CDR3: TGTGCCAGTAGTATCGTCGGGAGTTTGAACACCGGGGAGCTGTTTTTT. The variable domain in full, with the rest retrieved from reference TRBV19 and TRBJ2-2, is DGGITQSPKYLFRKEGQNVTLSCEQNLNHDAMYWYRQDPGQGLRLIYYSQIVNDFQKGDIAEGYSVSREKKESFPLTVTSAQKNPTAFYLCASSIVGSLNTGELFFGEGSRLTVL.

In its sample, this clonotype was seen many times. The chain couples TRBV7-2 to TRBJ2-1; D unresolved. Germline CDR1 reads SGHTA; CDR2 reads FQGNSA. V was trimmed by 0 bases and J by 0 bases, leaving 6 bases between them. CDR3 length: 15 amino acids. The CDR3 loop reads CASSLASSSYNEQFF. For the CDR3, the DNA is TGTGCCAGCAGCTTAGCTAGCTCCTCCTACAATGAGCAGTTCTTC. Full variable domain (outside the CDR3, taken from reference TRBV7-2 and TRBJ2-1): GAGVSQSPSNKVTEKGKDVELRCDPISGHTALYWYRQSLGQGLEFLIYFQGNSAPDKSGLPSDRFSAERTGGSVSTLTIQRTQQEDSAVYLCASSLASSSYNEQFFGPGTRLTVL.

This chain connects TRBV4-1 to TRBJ2-5, with unresolved D. The germline V gene has CDR1 MGHRA and CDR2 YSYEKL. Deletions cut 0 bases from V and 5 bases from J, with 16 bases between. CDR3 length equals 16 residues. CDR3 region: CASSQDMGAQVETQYF. The CDR3 bases are TGCGCCAGCAGCCAAGATATGGGTGCGCAGGTGGAGACCCAGTACTTC.

The V and J genes are TRBV29-1 and TRBJ2-3; 11 positions match TRBD1. The CDR3 is made up of 17 amino acids. J was trimmed by 1 base and V by 1 base; bases with no gene match: 7. CDR1 and CDR2 (germline): SQVTM, ANQGSEA. CDR3 sequence: CSVEVWGQGVGTDTQYF. The CDR3 region has the DNA TGCAGCGTTGAAGTGTGGGGACAGGGGGTGGGCACAGATACGCAGTATTTT.

This clonotype was recorded at least ten times. CDR3 coding DNA: TGTGCCAGCAGCATGACCCGGGACAGTTCCTACGAGCAGTACTTC. This translates into CASSMTRDSSYEQYF. The rearrangement links TRBV7-6 to TRBJ2-7, with TRBD1 identical over 7 bases. In germline, CDR1 is SGHVS, CDR2 FNYEAQ. The CDR3 totals 15 residues. Unmatched junction bases numbered 8, after V lost 5 bases and J lost 1 base. Drawing the rest from reference TRBV7-6 and TRBJ2-7, the complete variable domain is GAGVSQSPRYKVTKRGQDVALRCDPISGHVSLYWYRQALGQGPEFLTYFNYEAQQDKSGLPNDRFSAERPEGSISTLTIQRTEQRDSAMYRCASSMTRDSSYEQYFGPGTRLTVT.

The chain uses TRBV7-9 and TRBJ1-5, with 7 bases identical to TRBD1. CDR3 length equals 14 residues. Trimming removed 8 bases from V and 1 base from J; junction bases left unmatched: 5. Germline lookup yields CDR1 SEHNR and CDR2 FQNEAQ (reference sequence). CDR3 nucleotide sequence: TGTGCCAGCGAAGCAGGGGGAAGCAATCAGCCCCAGCATTTT. Translated, it gives CASEAGGSNQPQHF.

The V gene is TRBV19, the J gene TRBJ1-2; no clear D gene. This CDR3 has 12 amino acids. V was clipped by 6 bases and J by 12 bases, with 17 bases between them. Per germline, CDR1 LNHDA and CDR2 SQIVND (reference sequence). In nucleotides, the CDR3 is TGTGCCAGTAGAAGGGTATCGCCTGGAAACACCTTC. It is translated as CASRRVSPGNTF.

This clonotype was seen many times. V gene TRBV5-5 combines with J gene TRBJ1-5; D is possibly TRBD1 (6 bases). Trimming cost V 5 bases and J 0 bases, with 12 bases left between them. CDR3 length equals 15 residues. Germline V gives CDR1 SGHKS, CDR2 YYEKEE (reference sequence). For the CDR3, the DNA is TGTGCCAGCAGTCCACAGGGATATAGCAATCAGCCCCAGCATTTT. This gives the protein CASSPQGYSNQPQHF.

This clonotype showed up just a few times. The DNA for the CDR3 is TGTGCCAGCAGTTACCTCTTCGACGGGGAGCTGTTTTTT. It translates to CASSYLFDGELFF. The genes are TRBV6-5 and TRBJ2-2; D is unresolved. The CDR3 contains 13 residues. The germline V and J ends were trimmed by 2 bases and 7 bases, with 8 bases remaining between them. Germline values: CDR1 MNHEY, CDR2 SVGAGI.

This clonotype came up many times. The chain carries TRBV12-3 or TRBV12-4 and TRBJ1-5; no definite D call. The CDR3 loop spans 12 amino acids. V lost 2 bases, J lost 9 bases, and 8 bases lay in between. In DNA form, the CDR3 reads TGTGCCAGCAGTTTATTCTGGGGGCCCCAGCATTTT. Its translation: CASSLFWGPQHF.

Turning to this clonotype: Since a much larger clone is just one base distant, this may be a read error. This rearrangement joins TRBV11-2 to TRBJ2-7; 7 positions agree with TRBD1. J gave up 4 bases and V 5 bases, and 8 bases lay outside the gene matches. Germline loops: CDR1 SGHAT, CDR2 FQNNGV. The CDR3 extends over 14 amino acids. The CDR3 here is CASSAGTVPYEQYF. The CDR3 nucleotides are TGTGCCAGCAGCGCAGGGACAGTGCCGTACGAGCAGTACTTC.

A word on this clonotype: It may be a read error: a sequence one base away is much more abundant. This chain connects TRBV6-5 to TRBJ1-5; D gene uncertain. V was shortened by 5 bases and J by 0 bases, with 11 bases between the two germline ends. Germline CDR1 is MNHEY and CDR2 is SVGAGI. The CDR3 contains 15 residues. The CDR3, as DNA: TGTGCCAGCAGTCCTAAGGGTTATAGCAATCAGCCCCAGCATTTT. It translates to CASSPKGYSNQPQHF.

As to this clonotype: A much bigger clone sits one base away, suggesting this may be a read error. The chain has TRBV5-1 and TRBJ1-3, with TRBD1 matching 8 bases. The CDR3 is 14 residues long. Germline V CDR1 and CDR2: SGHRS, YFSETQ. CDR3 sequence: CAGRRTGIGNTIYF. Here the CDR3 DNA reads TGCGCCGGCAGACGGACAGGGATTGGAAACACCATATATTTT.

The chain couples TRBV5-8 to TRBJ2-3; perhaps D is TRBD1 or TRBD2 (5 bases each). CDR1 is SGHTS, CDR2 YDEGEE, per germline. V was trimmed by 4 bases and J by 5 bases, leaving 20 bases between them. The CDR3 consists of 16 residues. CDR3 in DNA: TGTGCCAGCAGCGCCCCGGGACCGGGGTCGGGAGATACGCAGTATTTT. As protein: CASSAPGPGSGDTQYF.

Details on this clonotype: One base away lies a much larger clone, so this may be a sequencing read error. The rearrangement links TRBV7-2 to TRBJ2-5; D not resolved. The CDR3 is made up of 15 amino acids. Germline V gene data show CDR1 as SGHTA and CDR2 as FQGNSA. The CDR3 loop reads CASSSQLSFQEAQYF. For the CDR3, the DNA is TGTGCCAGCAGCTCACAACTAAGTTTCCAAGAGGCCCAGTACTTC.